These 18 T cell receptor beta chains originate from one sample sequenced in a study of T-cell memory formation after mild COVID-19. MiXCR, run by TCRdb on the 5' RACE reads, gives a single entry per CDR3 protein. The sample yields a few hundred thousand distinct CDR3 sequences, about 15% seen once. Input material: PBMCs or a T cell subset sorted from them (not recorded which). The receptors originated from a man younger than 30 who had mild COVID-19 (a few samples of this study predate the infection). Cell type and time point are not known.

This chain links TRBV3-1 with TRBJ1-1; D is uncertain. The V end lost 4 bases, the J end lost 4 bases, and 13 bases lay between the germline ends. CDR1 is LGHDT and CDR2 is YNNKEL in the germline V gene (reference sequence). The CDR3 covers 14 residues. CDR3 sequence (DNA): TGTGCCAGCAGCCTCCCCGGGAAGGGCACTGAAGCTTTCTTT. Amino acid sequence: CASSLPGKGTEAFF. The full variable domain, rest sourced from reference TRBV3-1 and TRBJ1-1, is DTAVSQTPKYLVTQMGNDKSIKCEQNLGHDTMYWYKQDSKKFLKIMFSYNNKELIINETVPNRFSPKSPDKAHLNLHINSLELGDSAVYFCASSLPGKGTEAFFGQGTRLTVV.

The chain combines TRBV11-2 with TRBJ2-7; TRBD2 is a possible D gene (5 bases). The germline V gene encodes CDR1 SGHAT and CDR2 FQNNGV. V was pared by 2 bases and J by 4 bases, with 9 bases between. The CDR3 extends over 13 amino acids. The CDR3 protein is CASSLSWRYEQYF. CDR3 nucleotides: TGTGCCAGCAGCTTATCCTGGAGGTACGAGCAGTACTTC.

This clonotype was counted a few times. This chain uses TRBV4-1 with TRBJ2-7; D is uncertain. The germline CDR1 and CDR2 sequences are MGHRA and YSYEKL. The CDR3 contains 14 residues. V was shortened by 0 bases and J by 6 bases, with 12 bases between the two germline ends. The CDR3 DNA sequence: TGCGCCAGCAGCCAAGAAGGAGTCTACGGCGAGCAGTACTTC. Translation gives CASSQEGVYGEQYF.

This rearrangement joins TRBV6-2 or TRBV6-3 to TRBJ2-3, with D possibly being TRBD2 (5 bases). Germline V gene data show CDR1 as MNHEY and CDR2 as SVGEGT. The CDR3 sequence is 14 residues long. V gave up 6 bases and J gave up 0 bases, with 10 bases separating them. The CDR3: CASRRAASTDTQYF. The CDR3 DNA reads TGTGCCAGCAGGCGGGCGGCTAGCACAGATACGCAGTATTTT.

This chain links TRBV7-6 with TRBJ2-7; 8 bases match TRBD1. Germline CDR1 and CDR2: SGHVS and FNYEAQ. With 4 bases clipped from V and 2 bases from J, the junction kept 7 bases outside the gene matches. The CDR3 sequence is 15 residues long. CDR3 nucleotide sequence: TGTGCCAGCAGCTCAGAGGGACAGGCTCCCTACGAGCAGTACTTC. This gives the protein CASSSEGQAPYEQYF.

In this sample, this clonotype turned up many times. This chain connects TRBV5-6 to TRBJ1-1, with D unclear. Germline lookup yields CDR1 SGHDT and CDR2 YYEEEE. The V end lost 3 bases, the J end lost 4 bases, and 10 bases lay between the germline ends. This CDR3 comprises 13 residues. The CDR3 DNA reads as TGTGCCAGCAGCTCGGCCCCCGGCACTGAAGCTTTCTTT. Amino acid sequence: CASSSAPGTEAFF.

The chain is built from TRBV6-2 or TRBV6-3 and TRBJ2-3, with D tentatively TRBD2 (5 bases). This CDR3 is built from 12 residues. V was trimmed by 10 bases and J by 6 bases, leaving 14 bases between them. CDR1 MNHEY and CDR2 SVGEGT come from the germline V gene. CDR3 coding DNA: TGTGCCACCTCGACTGGCGGGGATACGCAGTATTTT. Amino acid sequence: CATSTGGDTQYF.

The CDR3 region has the DNA TGTGCCAGCAGAAAAACAGGGGGATTTTCACCCCTCCACTTT. Amino acids: CASRKTGGFSPLHF. The rearrangement uses TRBV6-5 and TRBJ1-6; 8 bases match TRBD1. The J segment lost 9 bases and the V segment lost 6 bases, leaving 7 bases of the junction unmatched. The CDR3 has 14 residues. The germline gives CDR1 MNHEY, CDR2 SVGAGI.

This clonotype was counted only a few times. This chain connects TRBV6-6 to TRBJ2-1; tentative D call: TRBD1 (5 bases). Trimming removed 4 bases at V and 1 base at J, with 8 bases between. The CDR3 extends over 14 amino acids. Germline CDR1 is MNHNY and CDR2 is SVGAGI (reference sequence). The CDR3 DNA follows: TGTGCCAGCAGTTGGGGCCCTTCCTACAATGAGCAGTTCTTC. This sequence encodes CASSWGPSYNEQFF.

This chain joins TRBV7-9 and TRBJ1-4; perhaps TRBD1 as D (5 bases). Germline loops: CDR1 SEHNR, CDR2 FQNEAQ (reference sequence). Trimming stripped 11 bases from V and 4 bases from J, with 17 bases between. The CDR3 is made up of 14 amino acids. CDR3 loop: CAASGSGHNEKLFF. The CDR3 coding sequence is TGTGCCGCCTCGGGTTCGGGGCATAATGAAAAACTGTTTTTT.

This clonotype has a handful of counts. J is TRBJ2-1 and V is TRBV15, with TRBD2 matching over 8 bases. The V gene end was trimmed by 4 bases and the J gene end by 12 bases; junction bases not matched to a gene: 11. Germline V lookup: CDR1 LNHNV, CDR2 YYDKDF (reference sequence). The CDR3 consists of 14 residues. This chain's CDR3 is CATSIAGGAGTQFF. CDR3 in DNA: TGTGCCACCAGCATCGCCGGGGGGGCAGGCACGCAGTTCTTC.

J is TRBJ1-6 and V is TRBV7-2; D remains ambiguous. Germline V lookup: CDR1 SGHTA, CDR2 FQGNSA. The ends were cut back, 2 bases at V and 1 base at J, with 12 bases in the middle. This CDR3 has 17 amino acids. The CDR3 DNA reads TGTGCCAGCAGCTTATTTGGTGTAGAGTCCTATAATTCACCCCTCCACTTT. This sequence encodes CASSLFGVESYNSPLHF.

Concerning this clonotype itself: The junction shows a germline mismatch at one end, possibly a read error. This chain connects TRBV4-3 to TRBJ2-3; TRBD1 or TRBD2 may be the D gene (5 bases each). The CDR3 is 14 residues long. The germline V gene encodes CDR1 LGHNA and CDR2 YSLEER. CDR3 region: CASSFRDRTDTQYF. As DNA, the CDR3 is TGCGCCAGCAGCTTCCGGGACCGCACTGATACGCAGTATTTT.

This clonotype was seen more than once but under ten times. The CDR3 bases are TGTGCCTGGAGTTCTGGGGCCAACGTCCTGACTTTC. This encodes CAWSSGANVLTF. This sequence joins TRBV30 and TRBJ2-6; D not resolved. CDR3 length: 12 amino acids. Looked up from germline, CDR1 is GTSNPN and CDR2 is SVGIG (reference sequence). V gave up 2 bases and J gave up 1 base, with 0 bases separating them.

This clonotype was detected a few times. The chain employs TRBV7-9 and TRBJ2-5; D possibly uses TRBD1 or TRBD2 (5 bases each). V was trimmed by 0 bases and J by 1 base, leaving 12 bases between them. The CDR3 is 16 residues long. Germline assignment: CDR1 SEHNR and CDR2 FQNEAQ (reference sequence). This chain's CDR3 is CASSLAPVGTQETQYF. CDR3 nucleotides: TGTGCCAGCAGCTTAGCGCCGGTGGGGACCCAAGAGACCCAGTACTTC.

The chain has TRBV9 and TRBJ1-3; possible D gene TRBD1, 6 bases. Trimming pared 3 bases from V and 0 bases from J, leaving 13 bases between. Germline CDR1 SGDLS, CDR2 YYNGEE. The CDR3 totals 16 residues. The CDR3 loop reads CASSGDIPLSGNTIYF. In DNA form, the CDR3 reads TGTGCCAGCAGCGGGGACATCCCACTCTCTGGAAACACCATATATTTT.

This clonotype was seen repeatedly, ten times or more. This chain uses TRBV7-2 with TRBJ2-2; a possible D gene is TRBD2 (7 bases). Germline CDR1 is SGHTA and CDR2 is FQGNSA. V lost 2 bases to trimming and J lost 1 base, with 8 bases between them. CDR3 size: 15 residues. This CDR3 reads CASSLRGGNTGELFF. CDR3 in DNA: TGTGCCAGCAGCTTAAGGGGGGGGAACACCGGGGAGCTGTTTTTT.

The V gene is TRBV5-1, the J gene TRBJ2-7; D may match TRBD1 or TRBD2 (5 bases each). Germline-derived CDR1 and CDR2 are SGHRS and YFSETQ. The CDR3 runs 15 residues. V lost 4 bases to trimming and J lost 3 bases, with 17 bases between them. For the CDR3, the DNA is TGCGCCAGCAGCCCACGGGGCTTGGGGGTCTACGAGCAGTACTTC. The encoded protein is CASSPRGLGVYEQYF. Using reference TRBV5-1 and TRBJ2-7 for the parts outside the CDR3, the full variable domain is KAGVTQTPRYLIKTRGQQVTLSCSPISGHRSVSWYQQTPGQGLQFLFEYFSETQRNKGNFPGRFSGRQFSNSRSEMNVSTLELGDSALYLCASSPRGLGVYEQYFGPGTRLTVT.